This T cell receptor (beta chain) was identified during a study of follicular helper T cells after annual influenza vaccination. As for time point: 2015-2016 season, 7 days after influenza vaccination. ICOS+CD38+ and ICOS-CD38- fractions were sorted from non-naive CD4+CXCR5+PD-1+ cells. Germline assignment: CDR1 SGHTA and CDR2 FQGNSA. This CDR3 contains 15 residues. Trimming at V came to 1 base and at J to 7 bases, leaving 5 bases not matched to a gene. Assay: immunoSEQ multiplex PCR; the TCRdb copy retains only in-frame clones and omits some. Among around 7,100 clones listed, around nine tenths were seen once.

The sequencing here drew on CXCR5+ CD38- circulating T follicular helper cells from blood, taken 7 days after influenza vaccination. The subset is: circulating Tfh, non-naive CD4+CXCR5+PD-1+ (ICOS+CD38+ or ICOS-CD38-). This receptor was obtained from an adult who received the influenza vaccine. The rearrangement links TRBV7-2 to TRBJ2-2, with 8 positions matching TRBD1. The CDR3 coding sequence is TGTGCCAGCAGCTTAGTTCAGGGGGCGATCGGGGAGCTGTTTTTT. Amino acid sequence: CASSLVQGAIGELFF.